The 19 T cell receptor beta chains below were found in one sample sequenced in a study of cytomegalovirus exposure and HLA in healthy donors. It was with 60 Vbeta and 13 Jbeta primers that the PCR ran. Method: immunoSEQ multiplex PCR; TCRdb's copy keeps in-frame clones and lacks some. The table lists approximately 160,000 clones, approximately 79% of them singletons. The specimen sequenced was PBMCs. The receptor source for this set is a human donor in good health.

The chain uses TRBV7-8 and TRBJ2-1, with TRBD1 matching 9 bases. The CDR3 is made up of 15 amino acids. Trimming cost V 3 bases and J 9 bases; bases outside gene matches: 9. Looked up from germline, CDR1 is SGHVS and CDR2 is FQNEAQ. The CDR3 spells CASSFEGTGSGEQFF. The CDR3 DNA sequence: TGTGCCAGCAGCTTCGAAGGGACAGGGTCTGGTGAGCAGTTCTTC.

This chain's CDR3 is CASSLVGATSGGGEQYF. Written as DNA, the CDR3 is TGTGCCAGCAGCTTAGTGGGGGCGACTAGCGGGGGGGGTGAGCAGTATTTT. The chain is built from TRBV7-8 and TRBJ2-3, with 14 bases fitting TRBD2. With 1 base clipped from V and 11 bases from J, the junction kept 11 bases outside the gene matches. Germline CDR1 is SGHVS and CDR2 is FQNEAQ. The CDR3 has 17 amino acids.

This clone was seen once. V gene TRBV7-2 combines with J gene TRBJ2-7; 7 bases line up with TRBD1. Trimming took 5 bases from V and 8 from J; bases not matched to a gene: 9. The CDR3 is 13 residues long. Germline loops: CDR1 SGHTA, CDR2 FQGNSA. The chain's CDR3 is CASSPGVGQKQYF. In DNA, the CDR3 is TGTGCCAGCAGCCCCGGGGTGGGACAGAAGCAGTACTTC.

The chain carries TRBV6-5 and TRBJ2-2, with TRBD1 matching over 10 bases. With V trimmed by 6 bases and J by 5 bases, 6 bases remained unmatched. The CDR3 length is 15 residues. Germline lookup yields CDR1 MNHEY and CDR2 SVGAGI. The CDR3 sequence: CASSRTGGRTGELFF. CDR3 in DNA: TGTGCCAGCAGCAGGACAGGGGGGAGGACCGGGGAGCTGTTTTTT.

The rearrangement links TRBV9 to TRBJ1-3; D is unresolved. The germline gives CDR1 SGDLS, CDR2 YYNGEE. This CDR3 comprises 15 residues. V was trimmed by 0 bases and J by 2 bases, leaving 9 bases between them. Here the CDR3 reads CASSVGGETGNTIYF. The CDR3 DNA is TGTGCCAGCAGCGTAGGCGGCGAAACTGGAAACACCATATATTTT.

The V call is TRBV11-3, the J call TRBJ2-1, with 7 bases identical to TRBD2. Germline V gene sequence: CDR1 SGHNT, CDR2 YENEEA. The length of the CDR3 is 14 residues. J lost 8 bases, V lost 4 bases, and 8 bases had no gene match. For the CDR3, the DNA is TGTGCCAGCAGCTCTCGGGGGGATGGGGATGAGCAGTTCTTC. Translated, it gives CASSSRGDGDEQFF.

The chain has TRBV6-5 and TRBJ1-1, with TRBD1 matching 8 bases. Unmatched junction bases numbered 3, after V lost 6 bases and J lost 3 bases. Per the germline V gene, CDR1 is MNHEY and CDR2 is SVGAGI. This CDR3 has 13 amino acids. CDR3 sequence reads: CASRDRGDTEAFF. CDR3 DNA: TGTGCCAGCAGAGACAGGGGAGACACTGAAGCTTTCTTT.

This chain uses TRBV5-6 with TRBJ2-5; 8 bases line up with TRBD2. The CDR3 totals 18 residues. V trimming: 0 bases; J trimming: 2 bases; junction bases outside the gene matches: 12. Germline V gives CDR1 SGHDT, CDR2 YYEEEE. The CDR3 is CASSLVYPGGGIQETQYF. The CDR3 DNA reads TGTGCCAGCAGCTTGGTGTACCCCGGGGGGGGCATTCAAGAGACCCAGTACTTC.

This rearrangement joins TRBV11-2 to TRBJ2-1, with D possibly matching TRBD2 (6 bases). The CDR3 totals 17 residues. Germline CDR1 reads SGHAT; CDR2 reads FQNNGV. V lost 2 bases to trimming and J lost 7 bases, with 21 bases between them. The CDR3 protein is CASSLRGGGILWNEQFF. As DNA, the CDR3 is TGTGCCAGCAGCTTAAGGGGTGGGGGGATCCTTTGGAATGAGCAGTTCTTC. The full variable domain, with the rest looked up from reference TRBV11-2 and TRBJ2-1, is EAGVAQSPRYKIIEKRQSVAFWCNPISGHATLYWYQQILGQGPKLLIQFQNNGVVDDSQLPKDRFSAERLKGVDSTLKIQPAKLEDSAVYLCASSLRGGGILWNEQFFGPGTRLTVL.

The chain is built from TRBV4-3 and TRBJ1-2; D is uncertain. From germline, CDR1 is LGHNA and CDR2 YSLEER. V dropped 0 bases and J dropped 14 bases, with 19 bases sitting between them. The CDR3 covers 14 residues. The CDR3 coding sequence is TGCGCCAGCAGCCAAGAGTCGGGTATAATTACCCTTACCTTC. It yields the protein CASSQESGIITLTF.

This clone was seen a few times. The chain employs TRBV10-3 and TRBJ2-2; 10 nucleotides align to TRBD1. The CDR3 is made up of 17 amino acids. After removal of 7 bases from V and 3 bases from J, the junction contained 11 bases not matched to a gene. CDR1 and CDR2 (germline): ENHRY, SYGVKD. Here the CDR3 reads CAITTRGQGPDTGELFF. The CDR3 DNA sequence: TGTGCCATCACGACCAGGGGACAGGGGCCTGACACCGGGGAGCTGTTTTTT.

V is TRBV6-8 and J is TRBJ2-2, with 7 bases lining up with TRBD2. Germline loops: CDR1 MNHGY, CDR2 SAAAGT. After removal of 4 bases from V and 4 bases from J, the junction contained 3 bases not matched to a gene. The CDR3 spans 14 residues. The CDR3 protein is CASSSTGGTGELFF. The CDR3 bases are TGTGCCAGCAGTTCGACGGGGGGCACCGGGGAGCTGTTTTTT.

This chain uses TRBV7-9 with TRBJ1-1, with 9 bases that match TRBD1. This CDR3 has 17 amino acids. Looked up from germline, CDR1 is SEHNR and CDR2 is FQNEAQ (reference sequence). After removal of 1 base from V and 2 bases from J, the junction contained 8 bases not matched to a gene. DNA for the CDR3: TGTGCCAGCAGCTTAGTATTTGGACAGGGGAGTAACACTGAAGCTTTCTTT. Translation gives CASSLVFGQGSNTEAFF.

V gene TRBV9 combines with J gene TRBJ2-7, with 9 bases fitting TRBD2. The CDR3 consists of 15 residues. Looked up from germline, CDR1 is SGDLS and CDR2 is YYNGEE. V shed 4 bases, J shed 4 bases, and the junction held 9 bases outside the gene matches. CDR3 in DNA: TGTGCCAGCAGCCCGCGACTAGCGGATCTGTACGAGCAGTACTTC. Amino acid sequence: CASSPRLADLYEQYF.

DNA for the CDR3: TGTGCCAGCAACATCGGAGGGCTTCTTGAGAACTACGAGCAGTACTTC. Translating it yields CASNIGGLLENYEQYF. This chain links TRBV9 with TRBJ2-7, with D possibly TRBD2 on 6 matching bases. The CDR3 runs to 16 residues. V was trimmed by 6 bases and J by 3 bases, leaving 22 bases between them. Germline V CDR1 and CDR2: SGDLS, YYNGEE.

This chain connects TRBV2 to TRBJ2-3; 10 bases fit TRBD2. V gave up 6 bases and J gave up 6 bases; unmatched junction bases: 9. CDR3 length equals 15 residues. The germline V gene encodes CDR1 SNHLY and CDR2 FYNNEI. Here the CDR3 DNA reads TGTGCCAGCAGCCCTCTAGCGGGGGTTTCGGATACGCAGTATTTT. The encoded protein is CASSPLAGVSDTQYF.

This sequence joins TRBV11-3 and TRBJ2-7, with 8 bases lining up with TRBD1. The germline gives CDR1 SGHNT, CDR2 YENEEA. This CDR3 is 14 amino acids long. V lost 5 bases, J lost 1 base, and 4 bases stayed unmatched. The CDR3: CASSKDRGSYEQYF. CDR3 DNA: TGTGCCAGCAGCAAAGACAGGGGATCCTACGAGCAGTACTTC.

V gene TRBV7-9 combines with J gene TRBJ2-7; D call uncertain. CDR3 size: 16 residues. The germline CDR1 and CDR2 sequences are SEHNR and FQNEAQ (reference sequence). The V end lost 1 base, the J end lost 0 bases, and 13 bases lay between the germline ends. In DNA, the CDR3 is TGTGCCAGCAGCTTAGTTCAGCAGACTGGCTCCTACGAGCAGTACTTC. Encoded protein: CASSLVQQTGSYEQYF.

This clone has just a few counts. The chain combines TRBV6-1 with TRBJ1-3, with D possibly being TRBD1 (5 bases). Trimming stripped 5 bases from V and 6 bases from J, with 17 bases between. The germline gives CDR1 MNHNS, CDR2 SASEGT. This CDR3 spans 15 amino acids. The CDR3 nucleotides read TGTGCCAGCAGTAAAGGACGGTCGGGGGTAAACACCATATATTTT. This gives the protein CASSKGRSGVNTIYF.